Following are 30 T cell receptor beta chains from one sample sequenced in a study of shared clonotypes between healthy human individuals. Naive CD8 cells lacked CD45RO and underwent positive selection for CCR7, leaving out terminally differentiated effector memory CD45RA+ cells. TCRdb keeps only in-frame clones here, not all; method: immunoSEQ multiplex PCR. Of millions of clones listed, 90% to 95% were seen once; the top ten hold over 1.5%. Sequenced input: naive CD8+ T cells from PBMCs. The receptors come from a man between 18 and 35 years old in good health. Some clones in this sample may be carry-over from other donors' samples.

The chain couples TRBV6-1 to TRBJ1-1; D is unresolved. Germline V gene data show CDR1 as MNHNS and CDR2 as SASEGT. Trimming took 8 bases from V and 1 from J, leaving 14 bases between them. There are 14 residues in the CDR3. CDR3 in DNA: TGTGCCAGCTCGATCCCGTTACCGAACACTGAAGCTTTCTTT. This codes for CASSIPLPNTEAFF.

V gene TRBV2 combines with J gene TRBJ1-5; no clear D. Trimming took off 6 bases at V and 4 bases at J, with 7 bases between the two ends. This CDR3 spans 12 amino acids. Per the germline V gene, CDR1 is SNHLY and CDR2 is FYNNEI. CDR3 in amino acids: CASRLWNQPQHF. The CDR3 bases are TGTGCCAGCAGATTATGGAATCAGCCCCAGCATTTT.

The chain joins TRBV5-6 to TRBJ2-4; D assignment may be TRBD1 or TRBD2 (5 bases each). Germline loops: CDR1 SGHDT, CDR2 YYEEEE. Trimming removed 0 bases at V and 6 bases at J, with 13 bases between. The CDR3 is 15 residues long. The CDR3 DNA is TGTGCCAGCAGCTTGGATCGGGACGGCCTAAACATTCAGTACTTC. It specifies CASSLDRDGLNIQYF. The full variable domain, its missing parts supplied by reference TRBV5-6 and TRBJ2-4, is DAGVTQSPTHLIKTRGQQVTLRCSPKSGHDTVSWYQQALGQGPQFIFQYYEEEERQRGNFPDRFSGHQFPNYSSELNVNALLLGDSALYLCASSLDRDGLNIQYFGAGTRLSVL.

The V gene is TRBV27, the J gene TRBJ2-7; D tentatively fits TRBD1 or TRBD2 (5 bases each). This CDR3 spans 16 amino acids. CDR1 is MNHEY and CDR2 is SMNVEV in the germline V gene (reference sequence). V lost 3 bases and J lost 2, with 17 bases in between. CDR3 nucleotides: TGTGCCAGCAGTTTGAAGTCGGGGACGGAAACCTACGAGCAGTACTTC. It codes for CASSLKSGTETYEQYF.

The chain carries TRBV5-6 and TRBJ2-1, with D possibly being TRBD2 (5 bases). The CDR3 totals 15 residues. CDR1 and CDR2 (germline): SGHDT, YYEEEE. Trimming pared 4 bases from V and 0 bases from J, leaving 11 bases between. CDR3 protein: CASSPLEVSYNEQFF. DNA of the CDR3: TGTGCCAGCAGCCCCCTGGAGGTCTCCTACAATGAGCAGTTCTTC.

This rearrangement joins TRBV6-1 to TRBJ2-7; D gene uncertain. Trimming took 10 bases from V and 2 from J, leaving 9 bases between them. The CDR3 is 11 amino acids. CDR1 MNHNS and CDR2 SASEGT come from the germline V gene. CDR3 coding DNA: TGTGCCACCCAAAGCGCCTACGAGCAGTACTTC. It encodes CATQSAYEQYF.

This rearrangement joins TRBV4-3 to TRBJ2-1; 8 nucleotides match TRBD1. Per the germline V gene, CDR1 is LGHNA and CDR2 is YSLEER. With V trimmed by 1 base and J by 8 bases, 4 bases remained unmatched. The CDR3 has 14 residues. The CDR3 loop is CASSQGTGWDEQFF. DNA of the CDR3: TGCGCCAGCAGCCAAGGGACAGGGTGGGATGAGCAGTTCTTC.

The chain recombines TRBV13 with TRBJ2-1; tentative D call: TRBD2 (5 bases). Trimming took off 3 bases at V and 8 bases at J, with 11 bases between the two ends. The CDR3 spans 13 residues. CDR1 and CDR2 from the germline V gene are PRHDT and FYEKMQ (reference sequence). The CDR3 sequence is CASSFGQEDEQFF. The CDR3 bases are TGTGCCAGCAGCTTTGGGCAGGAGGATGAGCAGTTCTTC.

In the case of this clone: The sample carries other DNA sequences with the same CDR3. The chain uses TRBV9 and TRBJ1-2; D unclear. Looked up from germline, CDR1 is SGDLS and CDR2 is YYNGEE. Trimming stripped 0 bases from V and 3 bases from J, with 9 bases between. The CDR3 contains 14 residues. The CDR3, as DNA: TGTGCCAGCAGCGTAGGCGCCGGGGACTATGGCTACACCTTC. It encodes CASSVGAGDYGYTF.

The chain combines TRBV27 with TRBJ1-4; no reliable D call. Looked up from germline, CDR1 is MNHEY and CDR2 is SMNVEV (reference sequence). The CDR3 is 13 residues long. V shed 6 bases and J shed 8 bases, with 13 bases lying between them. The CDR3 nucleotides read TGTGCCAGCAGCCGCAGGAGGGCGGAAAAACTGTTTTTT. The encoded protein is CASSRRRAEKLFF.

This clone was seen a handful of times. The chain is built from TRBV9 and TRBJ1-2; D perhaps matches TRBD1 (6 bases). The germline V gene encodes CDR1 SGDLS and CDR2 YYNGEE. V was trimmed by 6 bases and J by 8 bases, leaving 17 bases between them. There are 13 residues in the CDR3. The CDR3 sequence is CASTLGGPRGYTF. Written as DNA, the CDR3 is TGTGCCAGCACCCTCGGGGGGCCAAGGGGCTACACCTTC. The complete variable domain, with remaining parts taken from reference TRBV9 and TRBJ1-2, reads DSGVTQTPKHLITATGQRVTLRCSPRSGDLSVYWYQQSLDQGLQFLIQYYNGEERAKGNILERFSAQQFPDLHSELNLSSLELGDSALYFCASTLGGPRGYTFGSGTRLTVV.

The chain joins TRBV29-1 to TRBJ2-1; 10 nucleotides align to TRBD2. From germline, CDR1 is SQVTM and CDR2 ANQGSEA. The CDR3 contains 13 residues. V was clipped by 7 bases and J by 4 bases; unmatched bases: 4. CDR3 sequence reads: CSAGLADYNEQFF. The CDR3, as DNA: TGCAGCGCCGGACTAGCGGATTACAATGAGCAGTTCTTC.

The chain uses TRBV7-2 and TRBJ2-1; 10 positions agree with TRBD2. Germline V gene data show CDR1 as SGHTA and CDR2 as FQGNSA. The J segment lost 6 bases and the V segment lost 1 base, leaving 9 bases of the junction unmatched. The CDR3 runs 17 residues. For the CDR3, the DNA is TGTGCCAGCAGCTTAGAGGTCCTAGCGGGAGATCCCAATGAGCAGTTCTTC. Its protein product is CASSLEVLAGDPNEQFF.

This chain links TRBV29-1 with TRBJ2-7; D may match TRBD1 or TRBD2 (5 bases each). This CDR3 comprises 13 residues. The V gene's germline CDR1 is SQVTM and CDR2 ANQGSEA. Trimming removed 7 bases from V and 5 bases from J, with 18 bases in between. The CDR3 reads CSAEGPGVDEQYF. CDR3 DNA sequence: TGCAGCGCCGAGGGGCCCGGCGTGGACGAGCAGTACTTC.

In regard to this clone: The identical CDR3 is also encoded by other nucleotide sequences in the sample. The chain has TRBV28 and TRBJ2-7, with 8 bases identical to TRBD1. The CDR3 is 14 residues long. The V and J ends lost 1 base and 2 bases, in that order; junction bases with no gene match: 1. Per germline, CDR1 MDHEN and CDR2 SYDVKM. CDR3 amino acids: CASSLSGQAYEQYF. The CDR3 bases are TGTGCCAGCAGTTTATCGGGACAGGCCTACGAGCAGTACTTC.

The count of this clone is one. V is TRBV6-5 and J is TRBJ1-1; D remains ambiguous. Trimming took 0 bases from V and 8 from J, leaving 19 bases between them. The germline V gene has CDR1 MNHEY and CDR2 SVGAGI. This CDR3 comprises 16 residues. The CDR3 loop is CASSYSISRRTPEAFF. The CDR3 DNA follows: TGTGCCAGCAGTTACTCGATTTCGCGACGGACCCCAGAAGCTTTCTTT.

The V gene is TRBV5-4, the J gene TRBJ2-7; D may be TRBD2 (5 bases). There are 13 residues in the CDR3. Trimming pared 0 bases from V and 3 bases from J, leaving 7 bases between. Per germline, CDR1 SGHNT and CDR2 YYREEE (reference sequence). CDR3 sequence reads: CASSLATNYEQYF. DNA of the CDR3: TGTGCCAGCAGCTTGGCGACTAACTACGAGCAGTACTTC. The full variable domain, its missing parts supplied by reference TRBV5-4 and TRBJ2-7, is ETGVTQSPTHLIKTRGQQVTLRCSSQSGHNTVSWYQQALGQGPQFIFQYYREEENGRGNFPPRFSGLQFPNYSSELNVNALELDDSALYLCASSLATNYEQYFGPGTRLTVT.

The J gene is TRBJ2-5, the V gene TRBV29-1; D is undetermined. Matching the DNA end better, TRBJ2-7 makes the J call doubtful. The CDR3 totals 13 residues. CDR1 is SQVTM, CDR2 ANQGSEA, per germline. The CDR3 coding sequence is TGCAGCGTTAGGGTACCGCAGACCTACGAGCAGTACTTC. It codes for CSVRVPQTYEQYF.

This chain joins TRBV29-1 and TRBJ2-1, with 9 bases identical to TRBD2. Germline loops: CDR1 SQVTM, CDR2 ANQGSEA. V dropped 1 base and J dropped 7; count of bases not matched to a gene: 2. CDR3 length equals 13 residues. CDR3 coding DNA: TGCAGCGTTGAAGGTAGCGGGAGTAATGAGCAGTTCTTC. Translated: CSVEGSGSNEQFF.

This clone was detected only a few times. The V gene is TRBV30, the J gene TRBJ1-1; possibly TRBD1 for D (6 bases). The CDR3 spans 12 residues. Trimming removed 5 bases at V and 4 bases at J, with 11 bases between. Germline CDR1 reads GTSNPN; CDR2 reads SVGIG (reference sequence). The CDR3 nucleotides are TGTGCCTGGGACACAGGGAGCACTGAAGCTTTCTTT. Encoded protein: CAWDTGSTEAFF.

The V and J genes are TRBV28 and TRBJ2-1; 8 bases are a match to TRBD1. The CDR3 totals 14 residues. The germline gives CDR1 MDHEN, CDR2 SYDVKM. V lost 8 bases, J lost 2 bases, and 5 bases stayed unmatched. The CDR3 region is CASLDRATYNEQFF. As DNA, the CDR3 is TGTGCCAGCCTGGACAGGGCGACCTACAATGAGCAGTTCTTC.

The V gene is TRBV15, the J gene TRBJ2-3; either TRBD1 or TRBD2 may supply D (6 bases each). V was pared by 8 bases and J by 4 bases, with 31 bases between. The CDR3 runs to 19 residues. Germline loops: CDR1 LNHNV, CDR2 YYDKDF (reference sequence). The CDR3 DNA sequence: TGTGCCACCCAAAACGCCGATACAGCCCGAGGGGGAGGCTCAGATACGCAGTATTTT. This encodes CATQNADTARGGGSDTQYF.

This chain links TRBV5-1 with TRBJ2-1, with a tentative D call TRBD2 (6 bases). Per germline, CDR1 SGHRS and CDR2 YFSETQ. The CDR3 runs 16 residues. Deletions cut 0 bases from V and 2 bases from J, with 12 bases between. The CDR3: CASSLGRDLPYNEQFF. The CDR3 nucleotides are TGCGCCAGCAGCTTGGGGCGGGACCTTCCCTACAATGAGCAGTTCTTC.

This clone was observed once. J is TRBJ2-2 and V is TRBV7-2, with D perhaps TRBD2 (6 bases). The CDR3 runs 14 residues. The V end lost 2 bases, the J end lost 6 bases, and 10 bases lay between the germline ends. Germline CDR1 SGHTA, CDR2 FQGNSA. CDR3 sequence: CASSLRGGPGELFF. Here the CDR3 DNA reads TGTGCCAGCAGCTTACGAGGAGGGCCCGGGGAGCTGTTTTTT.

The count of this clone is one. V and J are TRBV13 and TRBJ2-1; 12 bases map to TRBD2. CDR1 is PRHDT and CDR2 is FYEKMQ in the germline V gene (reference sequence). The V gene end was trimmed by 7 bases and the J gene end by 7 bases; junction bases not matched to a gene: 8. The length of the CDR3 is 15 residues. CDR3 sequence reads: CASTQGTSGLNEQFF. The CDR3 DNA is TGTGCCAGCACCCAGGGGACTAGCGGGCTGAATGAGCAGTTCTTC.

J is TRBJ1-5 and V is TRBV4-1; possible D gene TRBD1, 6 bases. V was shortened by 0 bases and J by 3 bases, with 18 bases between the two germline ends. From germline, CDR1 is MGHRA and CDR2 YSYEKL. This CDR3 spans 18 amino acids. DNA of the CDR3: TGCGCCAGCAGCCAAGATGGGCTCCCAGGGGCGGACAATCAGCCCCAGCATTTT. Its protein product is CASSQDGLPGADNQPQHF.

The rearrangement joins TRBV30 to TRBJ2-7; TRBD1 agrees at 8 bases. With V trimmed by 6 bases and J by 0 bases, 7 bases remained unmatched. The CDR3 loop spans 14 amino acids. Germline CDR1 GTSNPN, CDR2 SVGIG (reference sequence). The CDR3 sequence is CACRRDRGSYEQYF. CDR3 nucleotide sequence: TGTGCCTGCCGGCGAGACAGGGGCTCCTACGAGCAGTACTTC.

Written as DNA, the CDR3 is TGTGCCAGCAGGCCACAGGGGCCTAACTATGGCTACACCTTC. It encodes CASRPQGPNYGYTF. The chain combines TRBV6-4 with TRBJ1-2; 7 bases map to TRBD1. The germline V gene has CDR1 MRHNA and CDR2 SNTAGT. CDR3 length: 14 residues. V lost 6 bases, J lost 0 bases, and 4 bases stayed unmatched.

This rearrangement joins TRBV4-1 to TRBJ2-1, with TRBD1 identical over 7 bases. Trimming removed 0 bases from V and 6 bases from J; junction bases left unmatched: 11. The V gene's germline CDR1 is MGHRA and CDR2 YSYEKL. The CDR3 covers 17 residues. The DNA for the CDR3 is TGCGCCAGCAGCCAAGATCTTGGAGACAGGGTGACCAATGAGCAGTTCTTC. The encoded protein is CASSQDLGDRVTNEQFF.

This clone was counted a single time. The chain employs TRBV28 and TRBJ2-2; perhaps TRBD2 as D (6 bases). The CDR3 is 16 residues long. Germline V gives CDR1 MDHEN, CDR2 SYDVKM. Trimming pared 1 base from V and 0 bases from J, leaving 9 bases between. The CDR3 nucleotides are TGTGCCAGCAGTTTATTGGGGGGTCCGAACACCGGGGAGCTGTTTTTT. The encoded protein is CASSLLGGPNTGELFF.